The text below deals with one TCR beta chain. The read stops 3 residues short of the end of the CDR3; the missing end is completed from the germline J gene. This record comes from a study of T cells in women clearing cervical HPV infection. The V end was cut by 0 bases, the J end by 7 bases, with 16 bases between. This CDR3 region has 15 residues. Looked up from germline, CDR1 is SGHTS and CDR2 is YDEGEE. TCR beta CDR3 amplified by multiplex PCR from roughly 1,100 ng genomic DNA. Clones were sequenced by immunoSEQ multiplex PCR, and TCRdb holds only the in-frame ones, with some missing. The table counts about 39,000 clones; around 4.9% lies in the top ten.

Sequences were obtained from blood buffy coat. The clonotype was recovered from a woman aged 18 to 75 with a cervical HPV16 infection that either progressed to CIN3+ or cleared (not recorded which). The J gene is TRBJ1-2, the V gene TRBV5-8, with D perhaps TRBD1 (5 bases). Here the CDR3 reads CASSLEGRAFGGYTF. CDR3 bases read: TGTGCCAGCAGCTTGGAGGGCAGGGCCTTCGGTGGC.